This T cell receptor beta chain comes out of a study of cytomegalovirus exposure and HLA in healthy donors. Points from the study as a whole: Later analysis identified several of the most significant clusters that appeared linked to common viral pathogens.

Turning to this clone: The target antigen is unknown.

Amplification used 60 Vbeta primers and 13 Jbeta primers. The authors' processing: About 12 million of the 80 million or so unique TCR beta chains counted in a later analysis were shared. Sequenced by immunoSEQ multiplex PCR; TCRdb stores in-frame clones only, minus some. Clone size and the V and J calls come from that table; the DNA yielded D and trimming. Found here are 200,000 or so clones; the top ten clones hold roughly 0.74%. The CDR3 is 13 amino acids. Germline assignment: CDR1 SQVTM and CDR2 ANQGSEA. The germline V and J ends were trimmed by 7 bases and 0 bases, with 10 bases remaining between them.

Sequenced sample: PBMCs. The receptor was isolated from a boy aged 5-17 years in good health and CMV-seronegative. This sequence joins TRBV29-1 and TRBJ2-4; TRBD2 is a possible D gene (5 bases). CDR3 coding DNA: TGCAGCGCCCGGGATTTAGCCAAAAACATTCAGTACTTC. Protein sequence: CSARDLAKNIQYF.